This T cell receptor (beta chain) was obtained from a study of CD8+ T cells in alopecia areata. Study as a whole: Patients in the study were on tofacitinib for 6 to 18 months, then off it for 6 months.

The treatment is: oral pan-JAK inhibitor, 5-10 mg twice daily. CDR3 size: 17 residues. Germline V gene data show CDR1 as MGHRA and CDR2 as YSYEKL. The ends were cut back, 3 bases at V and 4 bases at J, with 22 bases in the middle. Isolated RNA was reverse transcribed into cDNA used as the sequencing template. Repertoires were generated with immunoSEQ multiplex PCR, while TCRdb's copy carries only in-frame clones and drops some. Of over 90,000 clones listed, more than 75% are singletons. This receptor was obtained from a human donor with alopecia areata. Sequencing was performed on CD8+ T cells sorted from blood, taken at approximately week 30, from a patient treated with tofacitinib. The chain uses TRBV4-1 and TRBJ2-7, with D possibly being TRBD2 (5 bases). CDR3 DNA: TGCGCCAGCAGCCAGAATTATAGCGCTCCAACCCTATACGAGCAGTACTTC. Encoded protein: CASSQNYSAPTLYEQYF.